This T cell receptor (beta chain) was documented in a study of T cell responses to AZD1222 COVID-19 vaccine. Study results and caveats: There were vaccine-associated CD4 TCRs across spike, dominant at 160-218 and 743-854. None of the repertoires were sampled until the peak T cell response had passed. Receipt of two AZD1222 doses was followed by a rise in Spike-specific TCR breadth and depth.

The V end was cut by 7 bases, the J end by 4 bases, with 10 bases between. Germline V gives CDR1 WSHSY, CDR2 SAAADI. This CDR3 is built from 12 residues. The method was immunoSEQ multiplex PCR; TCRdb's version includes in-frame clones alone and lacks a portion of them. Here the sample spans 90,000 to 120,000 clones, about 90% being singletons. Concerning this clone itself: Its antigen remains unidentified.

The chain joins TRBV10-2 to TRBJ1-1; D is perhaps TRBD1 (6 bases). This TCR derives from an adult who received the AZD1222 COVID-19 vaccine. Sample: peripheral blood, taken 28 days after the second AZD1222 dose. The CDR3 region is CASKGGGTEAFF. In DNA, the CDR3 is TGCGCCAGCAAGGGGGGCGGCACTGAAGCTTTCTTT.